Following are 22 T cell receptor beta chains from one sample sequenced in a study of blood T cell repertoires in COVID-19. The table came from immunoSEQ multiplex PCR; TCRdb's copy has only in-frame clones and leaves some out. The sample shows 150,000 to 200,000 clones, around four fifths of them seen only once. Sequenced sample: peripheral blood. The receptors derive from a woman in her seventies with COVID-19, enrolled during active disease.

This clone was found a few times. The genes are TRBV10-3 and TRBJ1-1, with a tentative D call TRBD1 (6 bases). The V end was cut by 2 bases, the J end by 4 bases, with 14 bases between. The CDR3 extends over 15 amino acids. Germline V lookup: CDR1 ENHRY, CDR2 SYGVKD. CDR3 nucleotide sequence: TGTGCCATCAGTGAGGACAGGTCCTTGAGCACTGAAGCTTTCTTT. Its translation is CAISEDRSLSTEAFF.

CDR3 bases: TGTGCCAGCAGCCCGGACCCCCGACAGGGGGCGCGTGGCTACACCTTC. Residues: CASSPDPRQGARGYTF. The chain combines TRBV5-6 with TRBJ1-2; 10 bases line up with TRBD1. This CDR3 is 16 amino acids long. V was pared by 4 bases and J by 7 bases, with 13 bases of the junction left unmatched. The V gene's germline CDR1 is SGHDT and CDR2 YYEEEE.

V and J are TRBV6-5 and TRBJ1-4, with D possibly being TRBD1 (5 bases). CDR3 length: 13 residues. The germline V and J ends were trimmed by 5 bases and 5 bases, with 9 bases remaining between them. CDR1 is MNHEY and CDR2 is SVGAGI in the germline V gene. CDR3 sequence reads: CASSPRGNEKLFF. CDR3 in DNA: TGTGCCAGCAGTCCGCGGGGGAATGAAAAACTGTTTTTT.

J is TRBJ1-1 and V is TRBV19; D possibly corresponds to TRBD1 (6 bases). Trimming took 10 bases from V and 4 from J, leaving 13 bases between them. Per the germline V gene, CDR1 is LNHDA and CDR2 is SQIVND (reference sequence). This CDR3 is built from 12 residues. The CDR3 region is CATLDRLTEAFF. CDR3 DNA sequence: TGTGCCACTTTGGACAGACTCACTGAAGCTTTCTTT.

The gene calls are TRBV15 and TRBJ1-2, with 8 bases aligning to TRBD1. This CDR3 contains 14 residues. After removal of 0 bases from V and 4 bases from J, the junction contained 1 base not matched to a gene. From germline, CDR1 is LNHNV and CDR2 YYDKDF (reference sequence). DNA of the CDR3: TGTGCCACCAGCAGAGAGGACAGGGCCTATGGCTACACCTTC. It specifies CATSREDRAYGYTF.

The chain recombines TRBV29-1 with TRBJ1-1, with D unresolved. Trimming cost V 7 bases and J 5 bases, with 20 bases left between them. Germline lookup yields CDR1 SQVTM and CDR2 ANQGSEA. This CDR3 has 14 amino acids. CDR3 protein: CSGKRRASGTEAFF. The CDR3 DNA reads TGCAGCGGAAAGAGGAGGGCCTCCGGGACTGAAGCTTTCTTT.

This chain joins TRBV18 and TRBJ2-1; D gene uncertain. Trimming shortened V by 1 base and J by 8 bases, and 6 bases separated the two germline ends. The length of the CDR3 is 12 residues. Germline V lookup: CDR1 KGHSH, CDR2 LQKENI. The CDR3 nucleotides read TGTGCCAGCTCACCACGAGGTGATGAGCAGTTCTTC. This encodes CASSPRGDEQFF.

Written as DNA, the CDR3 is TGTGCCAGCAGCTCCACCGGACAGGGGGCTGGGGCCAACGTCCTGACTTTC. Amino acids: CASSSTGQGAGANVLTF. The chain joins TRBV5-4 to TRBJ2-6; 10 bases align to TRBD1. From germline, CDR1 is SGHNT and CDR2 YYREEE (reference sequence). The CDR3 totals 17 residues. V was pared by 3 bases and J by 2 bases, with 5 bases of the junction left unmatched.

CDR3 residues: CASSLRTGSTDTQYF. The DNA for the CDR3 is TGTGCCAGCAGCTTACGGACAGGTAGCACAGATACGCAGTATTTT. The chain employs TRBV7-9 and TRBJ2-3, with 7 bases matching TRBD1. With 2 bases clipped from V and 0 bases from J, the junction kept 2 bases outside the gene matches. The CDR3 loop spans 15 amino acids. The germline CDR1 and CDR2 sequences are SEHNR and FQNEAQ (reference sequence).

The V gene is TRBV30, the J gene TRBJ1-6; 11 nucleotides line up with TRBD1. Germline V CDR1 and CDR2: GTSNPN, SVGIG (reference sequence). The ends lost 0 bases at V and 6 bases at J; junction bases unmatched: 1. This CDR3 comprises 15 residues. CDR3 sequence: CAWSVGQGGNSPLHF. The CDR3 DNA follows: TGTGCCTGGAGTGTGGGACAGGGGGGTAATTCACCCCTCCACTTT.

This rearrangement joins TRBV5-1 to TRBJ2-1; 12 bases are a match to TRBD2. This CDR3 comprises 16 residues. Germline trimming cut 4 bases from V and 4 bases from J; bases unmatched to any gene: 6. In germline, CDR1 is SGHRS, CDR2 YFSETQ. CDR3 nucleotide sequence: TGCGCCAGCAGCACCCGACTAGCGGGAGAGTACAATGAGCAGTTCTTC. Its protein product is CASSTRLAGEYNEQFF.

The chain couples TRBV5-1 to TRBJ2-2, with TRBD1 matching over 7 bases. Trimming removed 7 bases from V and 4 bases from J; junction bases left unmatched: 10. The CDR3 spans 15 residues. Germline CDR1 SGHRS, CDR2 YFSETQ. The CDR3 is CASSQQGRGTGELFF. The CDR3 nucleotides are TGCGCCAGCTCCCAACAGGGGCGTGGCACCGGGGAGCTGTTTTTT.

This clone has just a few counts. The V gene is TRBV19, the J gene TRBJ1-5, with D possibly matching TRBD1 (5 bases). This CDR3 is built from 14 residues. Germline V gene sequence: CDR1 LNHDA, CDR2 SQIVND (reference sequence). The V gene lost 8 bases and the J gene lost 2 bases, with 13 bases spanning the gap. The CDR3 reads CASLRRAGNQPQHF. The CDR3 DNA is TGTGCCAGTTTGCGCAGGGCGGGCAATCAGCCCCAGCATTTT.

The J gene is TRBJ1-6, the V gene TRBV5-6; D not certain. The CDR3 totals 12 residues. From germline, CDR1 is SGHDT and CDR2 YYEEEE. Trimming removed 4 bases from V and 11 bases from J, with 10 bases in between. In DNA form, the CDR3 reads TGTGCCAGCAGCCAAACAAGAACACCCCTCCACTTT. This gives the protein CASSQTRTPLHF.

The V gene is TRBV4-1, the J gene TRBJ2-6; 10 bases are a match to TRBD1. The germline CDR1 and CDR2 sequences are MGHRA and YSYEKL. There are 18 residues in the CDR3. V lost 4 bases and J lost 0; bases outside the gene matches: 6. The CDR3 loop reads CASSPGQGDFSGANVLTF. CDR3 nucleotides: TGCGCCAGCAGCCCCGGACAGGGGGACTTCTCTGGGGCCAACGTCCTGACTTTC.

The rearrangement joins TRBV6-5 to TRBJ2-6; 7 bases are shared with TRBD1. The germline V gene encodes CDR1 MNHEY and CDR2 SVGAGI. The CDR3 length is 14 residues. After removal of 8 bases from V and 4 bases from J, the junction contained 5 bases not matched to a gene. The CDR3 DNA follows: TGTGCCAGCCGAGACAGGGTGGGGGCCAACGTCCTGACTTTC. Its protein product is CASRDRVGANVLTF.

The V call is TRBV7-9, the J call TRBJ2-3; 9 bases are shared with TRBD2. This CDR3 comprises 14 residues. Germline V gives CDR1 SEHNR, CDR2 FQNEAQ (reference sequence). J was trimmed by 2 bases and V by 8 bases; bases with no gene match: 5. CDR3: CASQPSGNTDTQYF. CDR3 nucleotides: TGTGCCAGCCAGCCTAGCGGGAACACAGATACGCAGTATTTT.

This clone was recorded once. V and J are TRBV19 and TRBJ2-3; tentative D call: TRBD1 (5 bases). Germline V CDR1 and CDR2: LNHDA, SQIVND (reference sequence). The V end lost 3 bases, the J end lost 1 base, and 8 bases lay between the germline ends. The CDR3 is 14 residues long. For the CDR3, the DNA is TGTGCCAGTAGTATCAGCAGGGGCACAGATACGCAGTATTTT. This codes for CASSISRGTDTQYF. The whole variable domain, filled in from reference TRBV19 and TRBJ2-3, reads DGGITQSPKYLFRKEGQNVTLSCEQNLNHDAMYWYRQDPGQGLRLIYYSQIVNDFQKGDIAEGYSVSREKKESFPLTVTSAQKNPTAFYLCASSISRGTDTQYFGPGTRLTVL.

V and J are TRBV6-1 and TRBJ2-1, with D possibly TRBD2 on 5 matching bases. V was cut by 5 bases and J by 3 bases, with 8 bases left in between. Germline V gene lookup returns CDR1 MNHNS and CDR2 SASEGT. The CDR3 has 13 residues. CDR3 protein: CASSYEGYNEQFF. CDR3 sequence (DNA): TGTGCCAGCAGTTATGAGGGCTACAATGAGCAGTTCTTC.

The sample holds one count of this clone. V is TRBV28 and J is TRBJ1-2; unclear D gene. Germline CDR1 and CDR2: MDHEN and SYDVKM. CDR3 size: 12 residues. Trimming took 6 bases from V and 8 from J, leaving 13 bases between them. The CDR3 spells CASRDSPLGYTF. CDR3 DNA: TGTGCCAGCAGGGACTCCCCCTTGGGCTACACCTTC.

This chain uses TRBV23-1 with TRBJ1-5, with TRBD1 identical over 8 bases. TRBV23-1 is reported as an ORF; its role is uncertain. Trimming removed 3 bases from V and 3 bases from J; junction bases left unmatched: 10. This CDR3 contains 17 residues. CDR3 in DNA: TGCGCCAGCAGTCACCAGGACAGGGACCCCTACAATCAGCCCCAGCATTTT. Amino acid sequence: CASSHQDRDPYNQPQHF.

The V and J genes are TRBV18 and TRBJ2-2; D is possibly TRBD1 (5 bases). The CDR3 totals 15 residues. Trimming cost V 6 bases and J 1 base, with 12 bases left between them. Germline V gene sequence: CDR1 KGHSH, CDR2 LQKENI. CDR3 sequence reads: CASSLDSLNTGELFF. CDR3 bases: TGTGCCAGCTCTCTAGACAGCCTGAACACCGGGGAGCTGTTTTTT.